This section outlines one TCR beta chain sequence together with its context. Construction of the TCRbeta library involved unique molecular identifiers. TCRdb re-derived calls from the PCR reads in MiXCR, one entry per CDR3 protein. The sample holds around 400,000 distinct CDR3 sequences, roughly 10% seen once. The sample is drawn from a study of T-cell reconstitution after alpha-beta-depleted transplantation in children. This TCR was recovered from a human donor who donated a stem cell graft to a child with acute myeloid leukemia. Sequencing used PBMCs from the stem cell graft donor, obtained from the stem cell graft.

CDR3 DNA sequence: TGTGCCATCAGTGACCAGCGGGAGGGCTCCTACGAGCAGTACTTC. Translated: CAISDQREGSYEQYF. V gene TRBV10-3 combines with J gene TRBJ2-7; TRBD2 matches 10 bases. Germline loops: CDR1 ENHRY, CDR2 SYGVKD. The V gene end was trimmed by 3 bases and the J gene end by 0 bases; junction bases not matched to a gene: 2. The CDR3 is 15 amino acids.